The 13 T cell receptor beta chains below all came from one sample that was sequenced in a study of Tregs in tolerant kidney transplant recipients. The data were produced by immunoSEQ multiplex PCR, yet TCRdb's version contains in-frame clones alone and is incomplete. The sample includes tens of thousands of clones, around 90% of them seen just once. Sequencing used CD4+ T cells from blood, obtained before the transplant. These receptors all come from a human donor who received a combined kidney and bone marrow transplant.

There are a few counts of this clone. This sequence joins TRBV15 and TRBJ1-1; D might be TRBD1 (5 bases). Germline V CDR1 and CDR2: LNHNV, YYDKDF (reference sequence). This CDR3 has 14 residues. Trimming pared 1 base from V and 1 base from J, leaving 7 bases between. CDR3 DNA: TGTGCCACCAGCAGAGTAACAGGGAACACTGAAGCTTTCTTT. It is translated as CATSRVTGNTEAFF.

The CDR3 DNA reads TGTGCCAGCAGCTCAAAGACAGGGGGTGTCTATGGCTACACCTTC. It codes for CASSSKTGGVYGYTF. J is TRBJ1-2 and V is TRBV5-6, with 9 nucleotides matching TRBD1. Germline V gene lookup returns CDR1 SGHDT and CDR2 YYEEEE. The CDR3 consists of 15 residues. Trimming took 3 bases from V and 4 from J; bases not matched to a gene: 7.

J is TRBJ2-3 and V is TRBV2; D remains ambiguous. Germline-derived CDR1 and CDR2 are SNHLY and FYNNEI. The CDR3 spans 12 residues. The V end lost 4 bases, the J end lost 4 bases, and 6 bases lay between the germline ends. CDR3 residues: CASSAGPDTQYF. In DNA form, the CDR3 reads TGTGCCAGCAGTGCTGGGCCAGATACGCAGTATTTT.

The gene calls are TRBV29-1 and TRBJ1-3; weak D call: TRBD1 (5 bases). Trimming removed 6 bases from V and 0 bases from J, with 21 bases in between. CDR3 length: 17 amino acids. Germline-derived CDR1 and CDR2 are SQVTM and ANQGSEA. The CDR3 region has the DNA TGCAGCGTCCTACCTTGGGGCAGGCCTGGCTCTGGAAACACCATATATTTT. This gives the protein CSVLPWGRPGSGNTIYF.

The V call is TRBV19, the J call TRBJ2-1; 8 bases match TRBD2. The germline gives CDR1 LNHDA, CDR2 SQIVND (reference sequence). The junction had 5 bases not matched to a gene; V was cut back by 2 bases and J by 5 bases. The CDR3 totals 15 residues. CDR3 sequence reads: CASSISGRGNNEQFF. CDR3 nucleotide sequence: TGTGCCAGTAGTATATCCGGGAGGGGAAACAATGAGCAGTTCTTC.

The chain recombines TRBV28 with TRBJ1-5; perhaps TRBD1 as D (5 bases). Germline-derived CDR1 and CDR2 are MDHEN and SYDVKM. V gave up 5 bases and J gave up 8 bases, with 19 bases separating them. This CDR3 region has 15 residues. The DNA of the CDR3 is TGTGCCAGCAGTGCCCGACAGAGGCCCATCGAGCCCCAGCATTTT. Translated, it gives CASSARQRPIEPQHF.

This sequence joins TRBV11-2 and TRBJ2-3, with unresolved D. The V and J ends lost 5 bases and 0 bases respectively, with 12 bases between them. CDR1 and CDR2 from the germline V gene are SGHAT and FQNNGV. This CDR3 has 15 residues. The CDR3 loop is CASSHEHTSTDTQYF. In DNA form, the CDR3 reads TGTGCCAGCAGCCATGAGCATACTAGCACAGATACGCAGTATTTT.

The chain couples TRBV18 to TRBJ2-5; 8 nucleotides align to TRBD2. Germline CDR1 reads KGHSH; CDR2 reads LQKENI. With 3 bases clipped from V and 4 bases from J, the junction kept 7 bases outside the gene matches. The CDR3 is 15 residues long. The CDR3 sequence: CASSPGSGRLETQYF. In DNA, the CDR3 is TGTGCCAGCTCACCCGGGAGCGGGAGATTAGAGACCCAGTACTTC.

This chain connects TRBV29-1 to TRBJ1-1; 7 bases are a match to TRBD1. After removal of 0 bases from V and 6 bases from J, the junction contained 1 base not matched to a gene. The CDR3 runs 12 residues. CDR1 and CDR2 from the germline V gene are SQVTM and ANQGSEA. The chain's CDR3 is CSVEDQGAEAFF. CDR3 bases: TGCAGCGTTGAAGATCAGGGGGCTGAAGCTTTCTTT.

The chain uses TRBV7-8 and TRBJ2-1; 10 bases are shared with TRBD2. The CDR3 is 15 residues long. Germline V gives CDR1 SGHVS, CDR2 FQNEAQ. The junction had 9 bases not matched to a gene; V was cut back by 6 bases and J by 7 bases. The CDR3 bases are TGTGCCAGCAGACCGGGACTAGCGAGATCAAATGAGCAGTTCTTC. This encodes CASRPGLARSNEQFF.

The chain uses TRBV18 and TRBJ2-7; D possibly corresponds to TRBD2 (6 bases). Germline CDR1 KGHSH, CDR2 LQKENI. Deletions cut 2 bases from V and 2 bases from J, with 13 bases between. CDR3 size: 15 residues. CDR3 in amino acids: CASSPAGGETYEQYF. CDR3 DNA sequence: TGTGCCAGCTCACCAGCCGGCGGGGAAACCTACGAGCAGTACTTC.

The chain recombines TRBV6-6 with TRBJ1-2; 9 bases are a match to TRBD1. Unmatched junction bases numbered 3, after V lost 5 bases and J lost 8 bases. CDR3 length: 12 amino acids. Germline CDR1 reads MNHNY; CDR2 reads SVGAGI (reference sequence). CDR3: CASSPTGGGYTF. The DNA of the CDR3 is TGTGCCAGCAGTCCAACAGGGGGCGGCTACACCTTC.

The chain is built from TRBV30 and TRBJ1-1; weak D call: TRBD1 (5 bases). The germline V gene encodes CDR1 GTSNPN and CDR2 SVGIG (reference sequence). This CDR3 has 13 amino acids. V shed 2 bases and J shed 3 bases, with 10 bases lying between them. The CDR3 protein is CAWSHSGDTEAFF. The CDR3, as DNA: TGTGCCTGGAGTCATTCGGGGGACACTGAAGCTTTCTTT.